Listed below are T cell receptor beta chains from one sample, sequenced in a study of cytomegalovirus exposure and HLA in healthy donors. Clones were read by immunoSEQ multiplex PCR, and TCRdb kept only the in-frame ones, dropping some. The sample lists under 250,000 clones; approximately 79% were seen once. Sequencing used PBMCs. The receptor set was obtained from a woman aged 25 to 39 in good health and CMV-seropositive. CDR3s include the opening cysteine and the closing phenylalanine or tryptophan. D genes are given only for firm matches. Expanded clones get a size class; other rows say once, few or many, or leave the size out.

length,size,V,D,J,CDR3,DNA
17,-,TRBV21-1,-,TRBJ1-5,CASSKSRRGNSNQPQHF,TGTGCCAGCAGCAAATCTCGGCGGGGCAATAGCAATCAGCCCCAGCATTTT
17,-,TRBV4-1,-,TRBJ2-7,CASSQGLARRSDYEQYF,TGCGCCAGCAGCCAAGGGCTAGCGCGCCGATCGGATTACGAGCAGTACTTC
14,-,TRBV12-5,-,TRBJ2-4,CASGLSFGKNIQYF,TGTGCTAGTGGTTTATCTTTCGGGAAAAACATTCAGTACTTC
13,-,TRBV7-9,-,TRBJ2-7,CASSPGDSYEQYF,TGTGCCAGCAGCCCGGGGGACTCCTACGAGCAGTACTTC
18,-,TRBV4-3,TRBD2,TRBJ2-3,CASSQGELAGGSTDTQYF,TGCGCCAGCAGCCAAGGGGAGCTAGCGGGGGGTTCCACAGATACGCAGTATTTT
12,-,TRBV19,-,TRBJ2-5,CASSRGQETQYF,TGTGCCAGTAGTCGGGGGCAAGAGACCCAGTACTTC
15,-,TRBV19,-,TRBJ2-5,CASSIMARVEETQYF,TGTGCCAGTAGTATAATGGCACGGGTAGAAGAGACCCAGTACTTC
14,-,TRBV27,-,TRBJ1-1,CASSLLEGLGEAFF,TGTGCCAGCAGTTTGCTCGAGGGTCTGGGTGAAGCTTTCTTT
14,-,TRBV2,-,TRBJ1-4,CASRIQSYFEKLFF,TGTGCCAGCAGGATACAGAGTTACTTTGAAAAACTGTTTTTT
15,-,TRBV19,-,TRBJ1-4,CASSIGRVNREKLFF,TGTGCCAGTAGTATAGGGCGGGTAAATCGTGAAAAACTGTTTTTT
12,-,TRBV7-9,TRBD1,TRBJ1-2,CASRDRVDGYTF,TGTGCCAGCAGGGACAGGGTCGATGGCTACACCTTC
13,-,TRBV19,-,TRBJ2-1,CASTGDYDNEQFF,TGTGCCAGTACAGGGGACTACGACAATGAGCAGTTCTTC
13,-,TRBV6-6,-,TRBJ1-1,CASILQGNTEAFF,TGTGCCAGCATTTTACAGGGAAACACTGAAGCTTTCTTT
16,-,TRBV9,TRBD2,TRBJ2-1,CASSLRVGLAGGEQFF,TGTGCCAGCAGCCTCCGGGTGGGACTAGCGGGAGGTGAGCAGTTCTTC
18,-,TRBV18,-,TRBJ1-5,CASSPRGGTQLSNQPQHF,TGTGCCAGCTCACCACGGGGCGGGACTCAGCTCAGCAATCAGCCCCAGCATTTT
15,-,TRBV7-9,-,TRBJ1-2,CASSPDVNRIYGYTF,TGTGCCAGCAGCCCCGATGTTAACAGGATCTATGGCTACACCTTC
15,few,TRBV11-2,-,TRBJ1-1,CASSLAGSPNTEAFF,TGTGCCAGCAGCTTAGCAGGCAGCCCGAACACTGAAGCTTTCTTT